This T cell receptor beta chain was captured by sequencing in a study of T cell responses to AZD1222 COVID-19 vaccine. The study's findings and limits: After the peak T cell response, and only then, were repertoires sampled.

The assay was immunoSEQ multiplex PCR, and TCRdb's table has in-frame clones only and misses some. The data contain fewer than 85,000 clones, 83% of them seen just once; the ten biggest clones take up approximately 1.3%. This clone has only a few counts. Its antigen is not identified. There are 17 residues in the CDR3. CDR1 is MDHEN, CDR2 SYDVKM, per germline. V shed 1 base, J shed 4 bases, and the junction held 8 bases outside the gene matches. The chain combines TRBV28 with TRBJ1-2, with TRBD1 matching over 11 bases. Source: peripheral blood, taken 28 days after the second AZD1222 dose. The clonotype was recovered from an adult who received the AZD1222 COVID-19 vaccine. CDR3 sequence: CASSLFAGTGGGYGYTF. CDR3 sequence (DNA): TGTGCCAGCAGTTTATTCGCCGGGACAGGGGGTGGCTATGGCTACACCTTC.